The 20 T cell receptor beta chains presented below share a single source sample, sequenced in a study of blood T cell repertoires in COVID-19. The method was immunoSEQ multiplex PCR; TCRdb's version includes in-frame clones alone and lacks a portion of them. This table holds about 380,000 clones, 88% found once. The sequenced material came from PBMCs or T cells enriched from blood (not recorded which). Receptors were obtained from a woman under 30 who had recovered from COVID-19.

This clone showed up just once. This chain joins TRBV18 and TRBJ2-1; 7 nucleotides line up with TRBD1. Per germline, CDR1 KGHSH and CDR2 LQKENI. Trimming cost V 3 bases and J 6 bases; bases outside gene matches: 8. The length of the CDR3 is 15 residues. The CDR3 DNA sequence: TGTGCCAGCTCACCCGGGACCACAGGGGTCAATGAGCAGTTCTTC. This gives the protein CASSPGTTGVNEQFF.

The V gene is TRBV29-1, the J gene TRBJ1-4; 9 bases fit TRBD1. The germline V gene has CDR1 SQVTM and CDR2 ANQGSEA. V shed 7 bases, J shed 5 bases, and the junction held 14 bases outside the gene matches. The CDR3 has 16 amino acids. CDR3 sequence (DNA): TGCAGCGGGGCTTTAGGACAGGGGCCGATGAATGAAAAACTGTTTTTT. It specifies CSGALGQGPMNEKLFF.

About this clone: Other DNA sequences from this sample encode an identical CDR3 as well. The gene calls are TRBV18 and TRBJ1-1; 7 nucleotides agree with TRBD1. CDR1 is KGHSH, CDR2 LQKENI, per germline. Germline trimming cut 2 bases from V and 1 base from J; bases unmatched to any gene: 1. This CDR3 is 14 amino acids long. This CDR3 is CASSPRTGNTEAFF. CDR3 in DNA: TGTGCCAGCTCACCAAGGACAGGGAACACTGAAGCTTTCTTT. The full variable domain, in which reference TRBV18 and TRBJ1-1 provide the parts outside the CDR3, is NAGVMQNPRHLVRRRGQEARLRCSPMKGHSHVYWYRQLPEEGLKFMVYLQKENIIDESGMPKERFSAEFPKEGPSILRIQQVVRGDSAAYFCASSPRTGNTEAFFGQGTRLTVV.

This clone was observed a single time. The CDR3 DNA reads as TGTGCCTGGAGTCTCGGGGAGAATTTTAATTCACCCCTCCACTTT. This sequence encodes CAWSLGENFNSPLHF. The chain recombines TRBV30 with TRBJ1-6; D not certain. The CDR3 loop spans 15 amino acids. Between the trimmed V and J ends, which lost 2 bases and 6 bases, there was a span of 14 bases. Germline V lookup: CDR1 GTSNPN, CDR2 SVGIG (reference sequence).

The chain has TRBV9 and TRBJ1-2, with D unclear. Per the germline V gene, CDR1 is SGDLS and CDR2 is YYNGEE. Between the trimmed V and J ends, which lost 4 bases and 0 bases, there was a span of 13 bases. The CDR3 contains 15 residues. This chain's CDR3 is CASSRGALANYGYTF. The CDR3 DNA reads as TGTGCCAGCAGCCGAGGAGCTCTTGCTAACTATGGCTACACCTTC. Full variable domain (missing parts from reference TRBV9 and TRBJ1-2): DSGVTQTPKHLITATGQRVTLRCSPRSGDLSVYWYQQSLDQGLQFLIQYYNGEERAKGNILERFSAQQFPDLHSELNLSSLELGDSALYFCASSRGALANYGYTFGSGTRLTVV.

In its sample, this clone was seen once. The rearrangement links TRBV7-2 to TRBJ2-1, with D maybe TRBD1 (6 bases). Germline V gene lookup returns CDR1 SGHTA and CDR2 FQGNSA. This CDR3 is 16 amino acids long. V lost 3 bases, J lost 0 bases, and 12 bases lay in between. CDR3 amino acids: CASSFLRGSSYNEQFF. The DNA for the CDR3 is TGTGCCAGCAGCTTCCTCAGGGGTAGCTCCTACAATGAGCAGTTCTTC.

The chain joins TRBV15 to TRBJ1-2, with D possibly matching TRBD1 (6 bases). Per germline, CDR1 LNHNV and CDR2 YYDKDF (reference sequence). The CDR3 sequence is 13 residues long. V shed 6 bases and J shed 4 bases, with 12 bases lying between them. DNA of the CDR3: TGTGCCACCAGTGCGGGAGGGGGCTATGGCTACACCTTC. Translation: CATSAGGGYGYTF.

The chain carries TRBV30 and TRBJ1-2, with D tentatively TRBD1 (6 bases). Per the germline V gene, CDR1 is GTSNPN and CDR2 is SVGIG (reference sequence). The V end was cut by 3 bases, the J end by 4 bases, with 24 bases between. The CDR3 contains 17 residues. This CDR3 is CAWRLGYWDKGSYGYTF. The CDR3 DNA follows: TGTGCCTGGAGGCTCGGGTATTGGGACAAGGGGTCCTATGGCTACACCTTC. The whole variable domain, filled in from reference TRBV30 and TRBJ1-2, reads SQTIHQWPATLVQPVGSPLSLECTVEGTSNPNLYWYRQAAGRGLQLLFYSVGIGQISSEVPQNLSASRPQDRQFILSSKKLLLSDSGFYLCAWRLGYWDKGSYGYTFGSGTRLTVV.

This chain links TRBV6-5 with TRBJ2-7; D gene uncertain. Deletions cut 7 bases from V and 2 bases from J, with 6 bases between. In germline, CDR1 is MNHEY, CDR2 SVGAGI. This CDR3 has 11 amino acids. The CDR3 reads CASTPAYEQYF. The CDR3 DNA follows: TGTGCCAGCACCCCCGCCTACGAGCAGTACTTC.

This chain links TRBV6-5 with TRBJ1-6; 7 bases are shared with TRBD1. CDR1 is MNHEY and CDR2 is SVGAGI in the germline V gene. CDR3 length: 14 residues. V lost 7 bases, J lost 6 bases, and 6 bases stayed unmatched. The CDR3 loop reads CASTGRDSNSPLHF. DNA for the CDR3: TGTGCCAGCACCGGTCGGGACAGTAATTCACCCCTCCACTTT.

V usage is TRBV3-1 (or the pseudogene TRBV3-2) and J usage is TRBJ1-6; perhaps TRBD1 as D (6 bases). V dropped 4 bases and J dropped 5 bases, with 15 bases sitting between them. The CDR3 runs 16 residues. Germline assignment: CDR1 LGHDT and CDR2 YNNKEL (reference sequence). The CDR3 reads CASSRLLRGDNSPLHF. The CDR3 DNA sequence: TGTGCCAGCAGCCGCCTCCTCAGGGGTGATAATTCACCCCTCCACTTT.

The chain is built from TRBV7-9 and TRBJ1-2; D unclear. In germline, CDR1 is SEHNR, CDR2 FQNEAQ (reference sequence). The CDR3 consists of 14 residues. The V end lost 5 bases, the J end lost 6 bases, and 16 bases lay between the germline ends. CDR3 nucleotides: TGTGCCAGCAGCCAGGTGAGCCAGAGGGATGGCTACACCTTC. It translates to CASSQVSQRDGYTF.

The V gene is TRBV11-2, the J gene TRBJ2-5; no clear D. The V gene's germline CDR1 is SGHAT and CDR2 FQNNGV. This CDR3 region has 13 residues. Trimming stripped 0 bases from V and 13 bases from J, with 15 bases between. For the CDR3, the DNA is TGTGCCAGCAGCTTAGATCAACTAACCGAGACGTACTTC. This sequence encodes CASSLDQLTETYF.

In DNA, the CDR3 is TGTGCCAGTAGTCCCCGAAGAGGACAGGGGGCCCCTGAAGCTTTCTTT. This sequence encodes CASSPRRGQGAPEAFF. The V and J genes are TRBV19 and TRBJ1-1, with 11 nucleotides matching TRBD1. The CDR3 sequence is 16 residues long. The germline V gene encodes CDR1 LNHDA and CDR2 SQIVND (reference sequence). The V and J ends lost 5 bases and 6 bases, in that order; junction bases with no gene match: 11.

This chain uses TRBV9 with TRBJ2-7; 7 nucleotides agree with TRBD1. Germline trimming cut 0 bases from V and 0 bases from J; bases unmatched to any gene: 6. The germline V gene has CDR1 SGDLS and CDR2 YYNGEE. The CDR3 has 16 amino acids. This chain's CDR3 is CASSVAGQASSYEQYF. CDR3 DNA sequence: TGTGCCAGCAGCGTAGCAGGACAGGCCAGCTCCTACGAGCAGTACTTC.

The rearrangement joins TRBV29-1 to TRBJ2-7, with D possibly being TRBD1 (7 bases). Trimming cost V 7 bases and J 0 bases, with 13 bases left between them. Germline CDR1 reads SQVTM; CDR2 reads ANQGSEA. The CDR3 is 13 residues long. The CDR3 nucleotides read TGCAGCGGGCGGGACAGTCCCTCCTACGAGCAGTACTTC. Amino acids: CSGRDSPSYEQYF.

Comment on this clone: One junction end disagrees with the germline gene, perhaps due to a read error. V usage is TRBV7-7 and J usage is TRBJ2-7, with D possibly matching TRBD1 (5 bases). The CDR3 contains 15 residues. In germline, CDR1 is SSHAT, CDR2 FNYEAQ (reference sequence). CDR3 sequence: CASSLGAANSYEQYF. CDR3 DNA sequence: TGTGCTAGCAGCTTAGGGGCAGCCAATTCCTACGAGCAGTACTTC.

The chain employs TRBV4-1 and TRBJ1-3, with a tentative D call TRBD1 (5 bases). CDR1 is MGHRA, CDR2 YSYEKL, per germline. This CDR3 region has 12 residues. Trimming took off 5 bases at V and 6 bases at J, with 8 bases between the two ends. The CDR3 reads CASSGASNTIYF. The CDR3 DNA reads TGCGCCAGCAGCGGGGCTTCAAACACCATATATTTT.

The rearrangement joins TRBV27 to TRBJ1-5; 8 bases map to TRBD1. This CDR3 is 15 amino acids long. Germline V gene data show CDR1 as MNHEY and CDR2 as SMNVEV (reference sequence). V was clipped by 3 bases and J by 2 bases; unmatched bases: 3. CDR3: CASSFGTGCNQPQHF. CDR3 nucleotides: TGTGCCAGCAGTTTTGGGACAGGATGCAATCAGCCCCAGCATTTT.

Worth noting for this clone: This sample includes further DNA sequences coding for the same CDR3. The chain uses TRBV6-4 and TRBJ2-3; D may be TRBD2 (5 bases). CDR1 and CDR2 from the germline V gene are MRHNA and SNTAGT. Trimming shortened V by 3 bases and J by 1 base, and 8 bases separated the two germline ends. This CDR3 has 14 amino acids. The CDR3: CASSEAGGTDTQYF. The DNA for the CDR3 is TGTGCCAGCAGTGAAGCCGGGGGCACAGATACGCAGTATTTT.